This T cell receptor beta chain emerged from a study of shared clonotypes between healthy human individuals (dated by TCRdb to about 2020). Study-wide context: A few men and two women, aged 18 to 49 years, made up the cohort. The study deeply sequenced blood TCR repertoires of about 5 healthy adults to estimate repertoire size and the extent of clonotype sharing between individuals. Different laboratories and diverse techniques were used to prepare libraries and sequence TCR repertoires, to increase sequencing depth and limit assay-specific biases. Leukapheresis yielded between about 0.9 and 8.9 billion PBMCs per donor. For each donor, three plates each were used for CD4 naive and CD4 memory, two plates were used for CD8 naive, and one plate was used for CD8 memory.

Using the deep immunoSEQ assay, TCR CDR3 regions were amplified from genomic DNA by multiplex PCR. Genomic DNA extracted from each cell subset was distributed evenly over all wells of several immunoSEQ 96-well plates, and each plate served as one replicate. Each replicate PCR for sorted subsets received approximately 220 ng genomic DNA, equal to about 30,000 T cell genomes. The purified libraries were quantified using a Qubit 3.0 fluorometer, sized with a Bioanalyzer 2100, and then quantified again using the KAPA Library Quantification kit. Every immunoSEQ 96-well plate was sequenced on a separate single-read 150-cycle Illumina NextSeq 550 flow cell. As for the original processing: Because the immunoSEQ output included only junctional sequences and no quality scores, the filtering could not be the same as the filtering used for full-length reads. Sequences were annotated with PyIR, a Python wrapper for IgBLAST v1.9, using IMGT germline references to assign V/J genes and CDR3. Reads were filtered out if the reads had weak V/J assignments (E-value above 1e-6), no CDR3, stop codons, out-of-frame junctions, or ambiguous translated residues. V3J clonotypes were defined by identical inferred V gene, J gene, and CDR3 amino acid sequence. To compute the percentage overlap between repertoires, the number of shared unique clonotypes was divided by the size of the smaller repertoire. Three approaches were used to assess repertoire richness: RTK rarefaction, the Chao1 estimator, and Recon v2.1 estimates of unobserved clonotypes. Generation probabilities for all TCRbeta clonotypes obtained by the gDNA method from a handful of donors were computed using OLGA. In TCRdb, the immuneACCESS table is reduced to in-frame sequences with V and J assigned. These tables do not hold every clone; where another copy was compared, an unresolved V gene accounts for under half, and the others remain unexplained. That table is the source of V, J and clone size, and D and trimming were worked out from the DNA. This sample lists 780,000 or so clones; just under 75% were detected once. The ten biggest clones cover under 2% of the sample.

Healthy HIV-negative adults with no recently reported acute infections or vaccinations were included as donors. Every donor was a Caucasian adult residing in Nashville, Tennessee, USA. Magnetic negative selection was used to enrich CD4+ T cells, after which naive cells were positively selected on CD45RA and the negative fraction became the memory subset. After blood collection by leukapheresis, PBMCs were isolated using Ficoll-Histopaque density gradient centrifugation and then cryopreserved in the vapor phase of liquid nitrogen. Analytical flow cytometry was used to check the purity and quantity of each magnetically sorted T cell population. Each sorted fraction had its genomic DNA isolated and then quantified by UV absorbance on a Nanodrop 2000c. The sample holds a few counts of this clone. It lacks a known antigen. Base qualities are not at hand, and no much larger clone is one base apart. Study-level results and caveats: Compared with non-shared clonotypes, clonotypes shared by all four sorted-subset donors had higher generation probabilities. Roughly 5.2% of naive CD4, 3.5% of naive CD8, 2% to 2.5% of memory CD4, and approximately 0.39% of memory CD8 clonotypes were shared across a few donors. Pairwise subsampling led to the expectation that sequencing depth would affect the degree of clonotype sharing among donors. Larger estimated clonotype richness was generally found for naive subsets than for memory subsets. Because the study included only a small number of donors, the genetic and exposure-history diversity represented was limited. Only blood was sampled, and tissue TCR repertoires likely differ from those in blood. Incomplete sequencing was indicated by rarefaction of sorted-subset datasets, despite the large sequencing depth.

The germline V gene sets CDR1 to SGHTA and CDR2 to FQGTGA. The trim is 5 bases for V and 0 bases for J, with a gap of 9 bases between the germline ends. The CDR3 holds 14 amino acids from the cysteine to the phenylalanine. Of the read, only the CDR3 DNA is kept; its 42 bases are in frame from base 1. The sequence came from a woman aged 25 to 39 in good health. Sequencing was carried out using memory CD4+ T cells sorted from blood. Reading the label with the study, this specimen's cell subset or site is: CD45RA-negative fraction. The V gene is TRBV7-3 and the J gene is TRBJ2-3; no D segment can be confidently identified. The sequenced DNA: TGTGCCAGCAGCCCGCCCGGGAGCACAGATACGCAGTATTTT. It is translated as CASSPPGSTDTQYF.